This is a list of T cell receptor beta chains from one sample in a study of CD4 and CD8 cells across lung adenocarcinoma regions. MiXCR, applied by TCRdb to the PCR reads, yields one record per CDR3 protein. The sample consists of around 18,000 distinct CDR3 sequences, 51% of them appearing once. Sequenced material: CD8+ T cells from the center of a lung tumor. These receptors were collected from a female donor with lung adenocarcinoma. The CD4 and CD8 labels of this study may be unreliable. Both conserved end residues are part of each CDR3. The D gene is left open where the match is weak. Size values are once, few and many counts, or a class for expanded clones, and some rows have none.

size	J	D	V	DNA	CDR3
many	TRBJ2-7	NA	TRBV6-1	TGTGCCAGCAGTCGCGGGGACTTTGCCTCCTACGAGCAGTACTTC	CASSRGDFASYEQYF
NA	TRBJ1-3	NA	TRBV6-1	TGTGCCAGCAGTGAAGCAGGTGACACCATATATTTT	CASSEAGDTIYF
NA	TRBJ2-5	TRBD1	TRBV10-2	TGCGCCAGCAGTGAGTCGAGGGGACAGGGAATAGGGGAGACCCAGTACTTC	CASSESRGQGIGETQYF
many	TRBJ2-7	TRBD2	TRBV7-2	TGTGCCAGCAGCCTCCAGGGACTAGCGGGAGCAGGGGAGCAGTACTTC	CASSLQGLAGAGEQYF
medium-sized	TRBJ2-7	TRBD2	TRBV12-3/TRBV12-4	TGTGCCAGCACTCCCCGGGAGGGGAGGAACGAGCAGTACTTC	CASTPREGRNEQYF
NA	TRBJ2-4	TRBD1	TRBV6-1	TGTGCCAGCAGCCAGGGGGTGCGAGGCAAAGACACGCAGTACTTC	CASSQGVRGKDTQYF
many	TRBJ2-7	NA	TRBV27	TGTGCCAGCATTGCACACGAGCAGTACTTC	CASIAHEQYF
many	TRBJ1-2	NA	TRBV6-5	TGTGCCAGCAGTTACGTGACAACGATTGGGGAAGTCTATGGCTACACCTTC	CASSYVTTIGEVYGYTF
NA	TRBJ2-5	NA	TRBV12-3/TRBV12-4	TGTGCCAGCAGTTTATGGGAGGAAGAGACCCAGTACTTC	CASSLWEEETQYF
few	TRBJ2-3	NA	TRBV7-6	TGTGCCAGCAGCTTAGCTTACTCGGGAGATACGCAGTATTTT	CASSLAYSGDTQYF
NA	TRBJ2-5	TRBD2	TRBV10-2	TGCGCCACCGGCGTGACTAGCGGGGTTCAAGAGACCCAGTACTTC	CATGVTSGVQETQYF
NA	TRBJ2-3	NA	TRBV27	TGTGCCAGCAGTTTAGTGGGGGGGGGGCTCACAAATACGCAGTATTTT	CASSLVGGGLTNTQYF
few	TRBJ1-1	TRBD1	TRBV6-5	TGTGCCAGTCAGCTTATACAGGGGGCTGTTCAGGCTTTCTTT	CASQLIQGAVQAFF
many	TRBJ2-2	TRBD1	TRBV6-1	TGTGCCGGGGGGACAGGGAACACCGGGGAGCTGTTTTTT	CAGGTGNTGELFF
NA	TRBJ2-5	NA	TRBV6-1	TGTGCCAGCAGTCCGCGGAACAGCGGCTTAAGAGCCCCGTGCTCCGAGGCCCAGTACTTC	CASSPRNSGLRAPCSEAQYF
NA	TRBJ2-5	NA	TRBV6-1	TGTGCCAGCTCCTCCGAGACAGGCGTGGGGTCCCAGTACTTC	CASSSETGVGSQYF
many	TRBJ2-1	TRBD1	TRBV5-6	TGTGCCAGCAGGGAACCGGGACAGGGGTTCAACGAGCAGTTCTTC	CASREPGQGFNEQFF
NA	TRBJ1-5	TRBD1	TRBV6-1	TGTGCCAGCAGTGAAGACAGGGGGGCCCAGCATTTT	CASSEDRGAQHF
once	TRBJ2-3	NA	TRBV25-1	TGTGCCAGCAGTGAATCACTACCGGGGGGCAAAAACATTCAGTATTTT	CASSESLPGGKNIQYF
many	TRBJ2-7	TRBD1	TRBV27	TGTGCCAGCACCCGCTCCGGGACAGGGCCCTACGAGCAGTACTTC	CASTRSGTGPYEQYF
NA	TRBJ2-1	NA	TRBV7-2	TGTGCCAGCAGCTTAGGGGTGGGTGGCAAGACCTACGAGCAGTTCTTC	CASSLGVGGKTYEQFF
NA	TRBJ2-1	NA	TRBV6-1	TGTGCCAGCAGTGAGAGCCAGGGCTCCTACGAGCAGTTCTTC	CASSESQGSYEQFF
NA	TRBJ2-5	NA	TRBV4-1	TGCGCCAGCAGCCAAGATCCGGGACTCCTCTCCCGGAAGAACTTC	CASSQDPGLLSRKNF
NA	TRBJ2-1	TRBD2	TRBV27	TGTGCCAGCAGCGCCCGGGGGACTAGCGGGATCAATGAGCAGTTCTTC	CASSARGTSGINEQFF
medium-sized	TRBJ2-1	NA	TRBV6-1	TGTGCCAGCAGTGAGTTTACCTCCTCCTACAATGAGCAGTTCTTC	CASSEFTSSYNEQFF
few	TRBJ2-6	NA	TRBV10-2	TGCGCCACCACTTATCCTGGGGCCAACGTCCTGACTTTC	CATTYPGANVLTF
few	TRBJ2-7	NA	TRBV6-1	TGTGCCAGCAGTAAGTCCTACGAGCAGTACTTC	CASSKSYEQYF
few	TRBJ2-2	TRBD1	TRBV10-1	TGCGCCAGCAGCGGCCACACAGGGGCGGGCACCGGGGAGCTGTTTTTT	CASSGHTGAGTGELFF
NA	TRBJ2-1	TRBD1	TRBV6-1	TGTGCCAGCAGTCCGCTGACAGGGATCAATGAGCAGTTCTTC	CASSPLTGINEQFF
few	TRBJ2-1	TRBD2	TRBV27	TGTGCCAGCAGTCGTTTCTCAGGCGGACTAGCGGGAGGTTACAATGAGCAGTTCTTC	CASSRFSGGLAGGYNEQFF